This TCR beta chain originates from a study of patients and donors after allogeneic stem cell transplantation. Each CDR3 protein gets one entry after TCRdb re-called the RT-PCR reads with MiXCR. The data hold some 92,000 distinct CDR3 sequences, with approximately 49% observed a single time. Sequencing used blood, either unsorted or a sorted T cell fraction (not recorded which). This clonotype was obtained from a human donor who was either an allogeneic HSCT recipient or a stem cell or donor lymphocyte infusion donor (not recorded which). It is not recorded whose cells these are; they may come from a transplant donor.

For the CDR3, the DNA is TGTGCCAGCAGCCGAGGGGATAACGGGCCCCAGCATTTT. Translation: CASSRGDNGPQHF. The chain links TRBV13 to TRBJ1-5; D may be TRBD1 (5 bases). Trimming cost V 5 bases and J 9 bases, with 14 bases left between them. CDR3 length equals 13 residues. From germline, CDR1 is PRHDT and CDR2 FYEKMQ (reference sequence).